This T cell receptor beta chain appears in the sequencing data of a study of OX40 agonist ivuxolimab in advanced cancers. Study at large: The patients received agonistic anti-OX40 (CD134) antibody ivuxolimab. Of the participants, over 30% had some prior anti-PD-1, anti-PD-L1 or anti-CTLA-4 therapy, which was allowed.

Only in-frame clones appear in the TCRdb table, and some are missing; sequencing was by immunoSEQ multiplex PCR. The data hold tens of thousands of clones, with over 85% observed a single time. With V trimmed by 4 bases and J by 3 bases, 6 bases remained unmatched. The CDR3 spans 18 residues. Per germline, CDR1 SGHKS and CDR2 YYEKEE (reference sequence). Study outcomes and limitations: The antigens recognized by the expanded peripheral T cells, that is their antigen specificity, were not determined. Expanded clones tended on average to be more numerous among CD8+ T cells than CD4+.

As regards this clone: The antigen remains unidentified.

This clonotype originated in an adult with an advanced solid tumor such as melanoma, head and neck, liver or kidney cancer. This chain uses TRBV5-5 with TRBJ2-2; 16 positions match TRBD2. Here the sequenced sample was CD4+ or CD8+ T cells sorted from blood, taken in a trial of the OX40 agonist ivuxolimab. In DNA, the CDR3 is TGTGCCAGCAGCCAGGGGACTAGCGGGAGGGCTTACACCGGGGAGCTGTTTTTT. It yields the protein CASSQGTSGRAYTGELFF.